This is a list of T cell receptor beta chains from one sample in a study of blood T cell repertoires in COVID-19. Some clones are missing from TCRdb's copy, which holds only in-frame ones; the method was immunoSEQ multiplex PCR. The sample has fewer than 350,000 clones; 87% are singletons. The sequenced sample was peripheral blood. The source of these receptors is a man aged 25-45 years with COVID-19, enrolled during active disease. CDR3s include the opening cysteine and the closing phenylalanine or tryptophan. Fields, in order: J gene, clone size, V gene, D gene, CDR3 protein, CDR3 DNA. A D gene is named only where the DNA matches it firmly. The size field is filled for only some rows; it gives once, few, many or a size class.

>TRBJ1-6|-|TRBV4-2|-
CASSQDRQLNSPLHF
TGTGCCAGCAGCCAAGATAGACAGCTGAATTCACCCCTCCACTTT
>TRBJ2-7|-|TRBV28|TRBD2
CASSSGLAAYEQYF
TGTGCCAGCAGCTCGGGACTAGCGGCCTACGAGCAGTACTTC
>TRBJ2-7|-|TRBV5-1|TRBD2
CASSPLAGAYEQYF
TGCGCCAGCAGCCCACTGGCGGGGGCCTACGAGCAGTACTTC
>TRBJ2-7|-|TRBV18|-
CASSPGYEQYF
TGTGCCAGCTCACCCGGCTACGAGCAGTACTTC
>TRBJ2-7|once|TRBV3-1/TRBV3-2|-
CASSQSGGEQYF
TGTGCCAGCAGCCAGTCGGGTGGCGAGCAGTACTTC
>TRBJ1-1|once|TRBV18|TRBD1
CASSRQGAHTEAFF
TGTGCCAGCTCACGTCAGGGGGCACACACTGAAGCTTTCTTT
>TRBJ1-1|-|TRBV10-2|-
CASSELYHPEAFF
TGCGCCAGCAGTGAACTATACCACCCTGAAGCTTTCTTT
>TRBJ1-2|few|TRBV11-3|TRBD1
CASSSARAGQGLGGYTF
TGTGCCAGCAGCTCCGCGCGGGCGGGACAGGGACTTGGGGGCTACACCTTC
>TRBJ1-2|once|TRBV28|-
CASSAPGESRYGYTF
TGTGCCAGCAGTGCTCCGGGGGAATCAAGGTATGGCTACACCTTC
>TRBJ2-7|-|TRBV18|-
CASSPAGEGYEQYF
TGTGCCAGCTCACCAGCAGGGGAAGGCTACGAGCAGTACTTC
>TRBJ1-4|-|TRBV4-3|TRBD1
CASSQDRTGGRSNEKLFF
TGCGCCAGCAGCCAAGACAGGACAGGGGGCAGGTCTAATGAAAAACTGTTTTTT
>TRBJ2-1|-|TRBV28|-
CASSLLGQLNEQFF
TGTGCCAGCAGTTTATTAGGACAGCTCAATGAGCAGTTCTTC
>TRBJ1-6|once|TRBV28|-
CAGGRWNSPLHF
TGTGCCGGAGGGCGGTGGAATTCACCCCTCCACTTT
>TRBJ2-1|-|TRBV5-6|-
CASSSRPGTGTSGHEQFF
TGTGCCAGCAGCTCCCGGCCCGGGACTGGTACCTCGGGCCATGAGCAGTTCTTC
>TRBJ2-7|few|TRBV27|TRBD2
CASSTGLANRQYF
TGTGCCAGCAGTACGGGACTAGCGAACCGTCAGTACTTC
>TRBJ2-7|once|TRBV7-2|TRBD1
CASSVTGTAYSYEQYF
TGTGCCAGCAGCGTAACCGGGACAGCTTACTCCTACGAGCAGTACTTC
>TRBJ1-5|-|TRBV6-1|-
CASSDPETARGSNQPQHF
TGTGCCAGCAGTGATCCCGAGACGGCCCGGGGGAGCAATCAGCCCCAGCATTTT